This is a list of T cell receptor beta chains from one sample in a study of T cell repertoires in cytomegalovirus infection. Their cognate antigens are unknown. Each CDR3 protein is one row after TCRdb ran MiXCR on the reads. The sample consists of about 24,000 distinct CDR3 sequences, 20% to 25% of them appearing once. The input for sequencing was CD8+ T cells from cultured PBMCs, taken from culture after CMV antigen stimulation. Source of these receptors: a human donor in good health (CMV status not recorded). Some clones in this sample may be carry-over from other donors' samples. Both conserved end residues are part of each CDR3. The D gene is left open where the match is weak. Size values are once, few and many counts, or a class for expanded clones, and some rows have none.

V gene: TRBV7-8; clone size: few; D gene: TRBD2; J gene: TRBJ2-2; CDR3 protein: CASIPPSRGDDTGELFF; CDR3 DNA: TGTGCCAGCATACCCCCGTCGCGGGGGGACGACACCGGGGAGCTGTTTTTT
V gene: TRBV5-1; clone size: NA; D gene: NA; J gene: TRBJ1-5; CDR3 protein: CASSPWMDQPQHF; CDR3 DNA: TGCGCCAGCAGCCCTTGGATGGATCAGCCCCAGCATTTT
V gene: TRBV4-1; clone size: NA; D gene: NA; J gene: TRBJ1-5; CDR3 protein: CASSQDPGAGNQPQHF; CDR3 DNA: TGCGCCAGCAGCCAAGATCCAGGGGCCGGCAATCAGCCCCAGCATTTT
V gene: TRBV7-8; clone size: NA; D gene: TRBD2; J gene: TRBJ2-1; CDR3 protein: CASSLSRSGALNEQFF; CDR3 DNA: TGTGCCAGCAGCTTATCCCGAAGCGGGGCCCTCAATGAGCAGTTCTTC
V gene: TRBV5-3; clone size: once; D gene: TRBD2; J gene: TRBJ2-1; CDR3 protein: CASSLGTSRYNEQFF; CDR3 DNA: TGTGCCAGCAGCTTGGGGACTAGCAGGTACAATGAGCAGTTCTTC
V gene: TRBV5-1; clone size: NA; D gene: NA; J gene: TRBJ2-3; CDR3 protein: CASSPSGGPVHTQYF; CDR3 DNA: TGCGCCAGCAGCCCCTCGGGGGGCCCGGTTCATACGCAGTATTTT
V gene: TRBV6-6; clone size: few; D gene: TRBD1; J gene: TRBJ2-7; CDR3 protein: CAGSTGLRSYYEQYF; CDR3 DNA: TGTGCCGGCTCGACAGGGTTAAGGTCTTACTACGAGCAGTACTTC
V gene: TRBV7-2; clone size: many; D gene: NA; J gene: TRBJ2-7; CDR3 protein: CASSFAGGSYEQYF; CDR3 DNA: TGTGCCAGCAGCTTCGCAGGGGGGTCCTACGAGCAGTACTTC
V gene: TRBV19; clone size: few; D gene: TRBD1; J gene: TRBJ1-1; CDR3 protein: CASSILGDRRNTEAFF; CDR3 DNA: TGTGCCAGTAGTATCCTTGGGGACAGGAGGAACACTGAAGCTTTCTTT
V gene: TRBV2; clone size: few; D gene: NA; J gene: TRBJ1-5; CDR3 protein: CASSPVVSGNNQPQHF; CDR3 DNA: TGTGCCAGCAGTCCCGTAGTGTCAGGGAACAATCAGCCCCAGCATTTT
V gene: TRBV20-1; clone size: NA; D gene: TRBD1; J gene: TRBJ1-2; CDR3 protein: CSARDPETGGVYGYTF; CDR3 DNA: TGCAGTGCTAGAGATCCCGAGACAGGGGGCGTTTATGGCTACACCTTC
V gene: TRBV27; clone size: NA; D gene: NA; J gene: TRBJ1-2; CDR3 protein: CASSLSTGGIYGYTF; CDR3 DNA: TGTGCCAGCAGTTTGTCAACGGGGGGCATCTATGGCTACACCTTC
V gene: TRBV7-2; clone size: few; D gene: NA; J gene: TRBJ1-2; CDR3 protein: CASSLAGQGYTYGYTF; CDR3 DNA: TGTGCCAGCAGCTTAGCGGGGCAGGGATATACCTATGGCTACACCTTC
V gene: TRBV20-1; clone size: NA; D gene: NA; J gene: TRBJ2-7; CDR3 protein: CSARDGGHYEQYF; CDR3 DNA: TGCAGTGCTAGAGATGGGGGGCATTACGAGCAGTACTTC
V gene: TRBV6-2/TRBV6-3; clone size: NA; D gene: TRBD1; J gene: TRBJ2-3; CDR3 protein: CASSWDRGGTQYF; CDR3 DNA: TGTGCCAGCAGTTGGGACAGGGGAGGTACGCAGTATTTT
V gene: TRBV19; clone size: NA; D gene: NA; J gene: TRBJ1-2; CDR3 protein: CASREIAGAYGYTF; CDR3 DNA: TGTGCCAGTAGGGAAATTGCAGGGGCGTATGGCTACACCTTC
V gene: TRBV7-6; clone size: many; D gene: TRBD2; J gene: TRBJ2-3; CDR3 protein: CASSPFVAGGRTDTQYF; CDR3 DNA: TGTGCCAGCAGCCCATTTGTGGCGGGGGGACGCACAGATACGCAGTATTTT
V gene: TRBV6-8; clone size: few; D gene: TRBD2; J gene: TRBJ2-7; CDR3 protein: CASNRGASGDGSYEQYF; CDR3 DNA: TGTGCCAGCAACAGAGGGGCTAGCGGGGACGGGTCCTACGAGCAGTACTTC
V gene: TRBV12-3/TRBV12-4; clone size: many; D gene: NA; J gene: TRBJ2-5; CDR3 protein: CASSLAHRDQETQYF; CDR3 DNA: TGTGCCAGCAGTTTAGCCCACAGGGACCAAGAGACCCAGTACTTC
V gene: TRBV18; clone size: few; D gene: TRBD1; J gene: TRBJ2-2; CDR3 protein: CASSPDRVANTGELFF; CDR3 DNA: TGTGCCAGCTCACCAGACAGGGTCGCTAACACCGGGGAGCTGTTTTTT
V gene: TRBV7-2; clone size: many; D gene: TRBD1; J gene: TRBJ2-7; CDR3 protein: CASSLQGVYEQYF; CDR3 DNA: TGTGCCAGCAGCCTACAGGGGGTGTACGAGCAGTACTTC
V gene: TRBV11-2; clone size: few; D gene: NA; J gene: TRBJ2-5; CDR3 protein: CASSLAYQETQYF; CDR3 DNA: TGTGCCAGCAGCTTAGCCTACCAAGAGACCCAGTACTTC
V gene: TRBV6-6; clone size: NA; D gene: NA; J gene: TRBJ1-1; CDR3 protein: CASSYSGAMNTEAFF; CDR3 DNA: TGTGCCAGCAGTTACTCCGGGGCCATGAACACTGAAGCTTTCTTT
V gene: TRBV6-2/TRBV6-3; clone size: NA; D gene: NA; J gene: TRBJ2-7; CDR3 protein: CASSYTEGLLGEQYF; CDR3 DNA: TGTGCCAGCAGTTACACCGAGGGTCTCCTAGGCGAGCAGTACTTC
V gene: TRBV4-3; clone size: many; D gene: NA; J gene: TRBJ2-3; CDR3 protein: CASSQVFPPPSQYF; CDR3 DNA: TGCGCCAGCAGCCAAGTCTTCCCCCCTCCCTCACAGTATTTT
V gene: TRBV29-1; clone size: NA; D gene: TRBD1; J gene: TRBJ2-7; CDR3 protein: CSVSGTGPHEQYF; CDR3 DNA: TGCAGCGTTTCCGGGACAGGGCCCCACGAGCAGTACTTC
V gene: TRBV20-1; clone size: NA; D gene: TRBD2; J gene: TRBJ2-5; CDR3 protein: CSARSGEPQETQYF; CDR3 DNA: TGCAGTGCTAGAAGCGGGGAACCCCAAGAGACCCAGTACTTC
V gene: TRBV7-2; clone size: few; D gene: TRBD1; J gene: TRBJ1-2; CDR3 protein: CASSSDRARSNYGYTF; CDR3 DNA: TGTGCCAGCAGTTCGGACAGGGCGCGCTCTAACTATGGCTACACCTTC
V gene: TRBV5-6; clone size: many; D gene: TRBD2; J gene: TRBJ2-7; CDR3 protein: CASSSLAGGHYEQYF; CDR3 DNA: TGTGCCAGCAGCTCCCTAGCGGGGGGTCACTACGAGCAGTACTTC
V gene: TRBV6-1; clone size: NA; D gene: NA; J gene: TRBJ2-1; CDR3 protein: CASNFGVNEQFF; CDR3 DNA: TGTGCCAGCAATTTCGGGGTAAATGAGCAGTTCTTC
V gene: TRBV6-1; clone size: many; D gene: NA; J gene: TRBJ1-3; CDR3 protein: CASSEVDMDRGNTIYF; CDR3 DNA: TGTGCCAGCAGTGAAGTGGATATGGACAGAGGAAACACCATATATTTT
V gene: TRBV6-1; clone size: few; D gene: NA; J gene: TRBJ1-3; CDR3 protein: CASPGVWTIYF; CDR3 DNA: TGTGCCAGCCCGGGGGTATGGACCATATATTTT
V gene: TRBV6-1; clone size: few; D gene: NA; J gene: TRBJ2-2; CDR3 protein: CASSEGFYGELFF; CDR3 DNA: TGTGCCAGCAGTGAAGGCTTTTACGGGGAGCTGTTTTTT
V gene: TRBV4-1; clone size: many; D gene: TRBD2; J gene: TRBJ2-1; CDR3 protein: CASSHGRGFNEQFF; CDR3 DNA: TGCGCCAGCAGCCACGGGCGGGGGTTCAATGAGCAGTTCTTC
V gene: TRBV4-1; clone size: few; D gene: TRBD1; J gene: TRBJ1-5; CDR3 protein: CASSQDLTGGNQPQHF; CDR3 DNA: TGCGCCAGCAGCCAAGATTTGACAGGGGGCAATCAGCCCCAGCATTTT
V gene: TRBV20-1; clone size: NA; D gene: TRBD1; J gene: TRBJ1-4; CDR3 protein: CSAPDNRGKLFF; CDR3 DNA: TGCAGTGCCCCTGATAACAGGGGAAAACTGTTTTTT
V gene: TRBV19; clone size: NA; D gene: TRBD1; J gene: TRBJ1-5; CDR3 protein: CASTHRGDYSNQPQHF; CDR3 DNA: TGTGCCAGTACCCACAGGGGCGATTATAGCAATCAGCCCCAGCATTTT
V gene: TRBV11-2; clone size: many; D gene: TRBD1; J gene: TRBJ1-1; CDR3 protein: CASSWKAGTGITLAEAFF; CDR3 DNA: TGTGCCAGCAGCTGGAAAGCAGGGACAGGGATTACTTTGGCTGAAGCTTTCTTT
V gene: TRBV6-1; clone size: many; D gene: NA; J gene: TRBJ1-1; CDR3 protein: CASSGEQDLYTEAFF; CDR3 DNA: TGTGCCAGCAGTGGGGAACAGGACTTGTACACTGAAGCTTTCTTT
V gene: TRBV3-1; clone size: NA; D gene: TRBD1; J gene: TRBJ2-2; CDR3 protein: CASSQGTGTGELFF; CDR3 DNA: TGTGCCAGCAGCCAAGGGACAGGGACCGGGGAGCTGTTTTTT
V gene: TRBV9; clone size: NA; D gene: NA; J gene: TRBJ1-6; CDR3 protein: CASSAETAELSPLHF; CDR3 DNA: TGTGCCAGCAGCGCGGAGACAGCCGAATTGTCACCCCTCCACTTT
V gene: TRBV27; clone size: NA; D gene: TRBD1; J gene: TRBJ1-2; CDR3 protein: CASSLSDRGWPGYTF; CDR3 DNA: TGTGCCAGCAGTTTATCGGACAGGGGGTGGCCTGGCTACACCTTC
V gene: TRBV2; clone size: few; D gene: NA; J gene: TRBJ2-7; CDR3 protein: CASRGEVGSYEQYF; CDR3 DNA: TGTGCCAGCAGAGGGGAGGTGGGCAGCTACGAGCAGTACTTC
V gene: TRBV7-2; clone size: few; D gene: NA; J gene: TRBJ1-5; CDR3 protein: CASSQNSNQPQHF; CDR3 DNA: TGTGCCAGCAGCCAAAATAGCAATCAGCCCCAGCATTTT
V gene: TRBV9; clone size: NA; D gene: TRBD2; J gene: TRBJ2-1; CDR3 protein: CASSPRHASGGASEQFF; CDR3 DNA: TGTGCCAGCAGCCCTCGACATGCTAGCGGGGGGGCTTCAGAGCAGTTCTTC
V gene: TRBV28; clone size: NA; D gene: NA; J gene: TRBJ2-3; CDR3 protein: CASSFLVSTDTQYF; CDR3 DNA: TGTGCCAGCAGTTTCCTAGTGAGCACAGATACGCAGTATTTT
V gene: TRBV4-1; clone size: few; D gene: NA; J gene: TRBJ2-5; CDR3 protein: CASSPTAIDETQYF; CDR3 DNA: TGCGCCAGCAGCCCAACTGCGATCGATGAGACCCAGTACTTC
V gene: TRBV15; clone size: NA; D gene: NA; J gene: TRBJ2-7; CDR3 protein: CATSREVGIFYEQYF; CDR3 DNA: TGTGCCACCAGCCGCGAGGTGGGCATCTTCTACGAGCAGTACTTC
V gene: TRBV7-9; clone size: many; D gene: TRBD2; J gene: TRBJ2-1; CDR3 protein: CASSTRLAVPKGQFF; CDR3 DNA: TGTGCCAGCAGCACCCGACTAGCGGTCCCAAAAGGGCAGTTCTTC
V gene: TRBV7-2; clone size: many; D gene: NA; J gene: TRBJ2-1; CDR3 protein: CASSLRPIALDEQFF; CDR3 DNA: TGTGCCAGCAGCTTGAGACCCATAGCTTTGGATGAGCAGTTCTTC
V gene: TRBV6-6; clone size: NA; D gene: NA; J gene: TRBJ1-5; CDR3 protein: CASQLSASNQPQHF; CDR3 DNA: TGTGCCAGCCAGCTGTCAGCCAGCAATCAGCCCCAGCATTTT
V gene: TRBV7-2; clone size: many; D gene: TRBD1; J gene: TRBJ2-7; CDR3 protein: CASSPTTEGTAYEQYF; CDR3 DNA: TGTGCCAGCAGTCCGACCACAGAGGGGACAGCCTACGAGCAGTACTTC
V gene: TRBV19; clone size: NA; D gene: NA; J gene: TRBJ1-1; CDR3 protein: CASSIAVNTEAFF; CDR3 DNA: TGTGCCAGTAGTATAGCAGTTAACACTGAAGCTTTCTTT
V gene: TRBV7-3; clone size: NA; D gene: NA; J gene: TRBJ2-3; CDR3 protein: CASSHTQAGEDTQYF; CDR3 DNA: TGTGCCAGCAGCCACACCCAGGCCGGGGAAGATACGCAGTATTTT
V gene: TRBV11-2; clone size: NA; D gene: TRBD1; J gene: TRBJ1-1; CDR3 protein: CASSYGTGKGPEAFF; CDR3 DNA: TGTGCCAGCAGCTATGGGACAGGGAAAGGCCCTGAAGCTTTCTTT
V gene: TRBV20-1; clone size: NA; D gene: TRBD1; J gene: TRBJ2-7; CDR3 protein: CSARGGQDYEQYF; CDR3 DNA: TGCAGTGCTAGAGGGGGACAGGACTACGAGCAGTACTTC
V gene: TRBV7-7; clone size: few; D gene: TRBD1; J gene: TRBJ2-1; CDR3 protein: CASSLYQGADNEQFF; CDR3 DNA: TGTGCTAGCAGCTTATACCAGGGGGCAGATAATGAGCAGTTCTTC